One sample yielded the 26 T cell receptor beta chains listed below, sequenced in a study of blood T cell repertoires in COVID-19. Assay: immunoSEQ multiplex PCR; the TCRdb copy retains only in-frame clones and omits some. The sample has 350,000 or so clones, less than 90% seen once. The sequenced sample consisted of PBMCs or T cells enriched from blood (not recorded which). Every receptor here comes from a woman in her twenties or thirties who had recovered from COVID-19.

V gene TRBV5-5 combines with J gene TRBJ1-1; TRBD1 matches at 7 bases. The trim removed 4 bases at V and 1 base at J, leaving 10 bases unmatched. The CDR3 has 16 amino acids. Germline loops: CDR1 SGHKS, CDR2 YYEKEE (reference sequence). CDR3 residues: CASSLTPGQTNTEAFF. The CDR3, as DNA: TGTGCCAGCAGCCTAACACCGGGACAGACGAACACTGAAGCTTTCTTT.

This chain uses TRBV25-1 with TRBJ2-1; D perhaps matches TRBD1 (6 bases). CDR1 and CDR2 from the germline V gene are MGHDK and SYGVNS. CDR3 length equals 12 residues. The ends were cut back, 6 bases at V and 6 bases at J, with 9 bases in the middle. The CDR3 region is CASRGQSNEQFF. The DNA for the CDR3 is TGTGCCAGCAGAGGACAGAGCAATGAGCAGTTCTTC.

This clone was observed a few times. The genes are TRBV11-3 and TRBJ2-1, with D maybe TRBD1 (6 bases). CDR1 SGHNT and CDR2 YENEEA come from the germline V gene. Trimming removed 4 bases at V and 9 bases at J, with 10 bases between. The CDR3 length is 12 residues. The CDR3 reads CASSSRGGEQFF. CDR3 nucleotide sequence: TGTGCCAGCAGCTCGCGAGGGGGTGAGCAGTTCTTC.

This clone was detected once. The rearrangement joins TRBV5-1 to TRBJ1-3; 7 nucleotides align to TRBD1. CDR3 length: 17 residues. The J segment lost 2 bases and the V segment lost 4 bases, leaving 12 bases of the junction unmatched. Germline V gene data show CDR1 as SGHRS and CDR2 as YFSETQ. CDR3 protein: CASSLGPTGAAGNTIYF. In nucleotides, the CDR3 is TGCGCCAGCAGCCTGGGACCAACAGGGGCCGCTGGAAACACCATATATTTT.

This chain connects TRBV5-6 to TRBJ1-1, with D perhaps TRBD1 (5 bases). V shed 5 bases and J shed 3 bases, with 17 bases lying between them. In germline, CDR1 is SGHDT, CDR2 YYEEEE. The CDR3 consists of 15 residues. The CDR3 bases are TGTGCCAGCAGGCGGGACGTCGGTTCGCACACTGAAGCTTTCTTT. Amino acid sequence: CASRRDVGSHTEAFF.

This chain uses TRBV19 with TRBJ2-6; D remains unclear. Between the trimmed V and J ends, which lost 6 bases and 0 bases, there was a span of 9 bases. The CDR3 totals 15 residues. Germline V CDR1 and CDR2: LNHDA, SQIVND (reference sequence). CDR3 bases: TGTGCCAGTAGCCCATTGGCCTCTGGGGCCAACGTCCTGACTTTC. As protein: CASSPLASGANVLTF.

The chain joins TRBV29-1 to TRBJ2-3; D is perhaps TRBD2 (5 bases). The length of the CDR3 is 14 residues. Trimming cost V 3 bases and J 2 bases, with 12 bases left between them. CDR1 is SQVTM and CDR2 is ANQGSEA in the germline V gene. CDR3 amino acids: CSVDGSPSTDTQYF. CDR3 nucleotides: TGCAGCGTTGATGGGAGCCCATCCACAGATACGCAGTATTTT.

The genes are TRBV6-5 and TRBJ1-2, with a tentative D call TRBD1 (5 bases). Germline V gene lookup returns CDR1 MNHEY and CDR2 SVGAGI. CDR3 length: 15 residues. V dropped 5 bases and J dropped 2 bases, with 15 bases sitting between them. CDR3 amino acids: CASSTGGGGNYGYTF. In nucleotides, the CDR3 is TGTGCCAGCAGTACCGGTGGGGGAGGGAACTATGGCTACACCTTC.

This clone has a single count. V and J are TRBV2 and TRBJ2-1; TRBD2 is a possible D gene (6 bases). Germline values: CDR1 SNHLY, CDR2 FYNNEI. The CDR3 length is 15 residues. Trimming removed 7 bases at V and 4 bases at J, with 17 bases between. The chain's CDR3 is CASNGRGAFYNEQFF. Here the CDR3 DNA reads TGTGCCAGCAATGGTCGCGGGGCCTTTTACAATGAGCAGTTCTTC.

The V call is TRBV2, the J call TRBJ1-1; D is undetermined. Deletions cut 4 bases from V and 4 bases from J, with 16 bases between. The germline V gene encodes CDR1 SNHLY and CDR2 FYNNEI. The CDR3 runs to 15 residues. CDR3 nucleotides: TGTGCCAGCAGTGGCGGCAGCGGAAGGAGCACTGAAGCTTTCTTT. Protein product: CASSGGSGRSTEAFF.

This chain links TRBV18 with TRBJ2-3, with a tentative D call TRBD2 (6 bases). The germline V gene has CDR1 KGHSH and CDR2 LQKENI. CDR3 length: 11 residues. The ends were cut back, 8 bases at V and 10 bases at J, with 13 bases in the middle. The CDR3: CASAGSGAQYF. The CDR3 DNA sequence: TGTGCCAGCGCGGGGTCTGGGGCGCAGTATTTT.

This clone has a handful of counts. The V call is TRBV5-1, the J call TRBJ2-7; D is uncertain. The V end lost 0 bases, the J end lost 3 bases, and 7 bases lay between the germline ends. Germline V CDR1 and CDR2: SGHRS, YFSETQ. CDR3 length: 13 amino acids. CDR3 nucleotide sequence: TGCGCCAGCAGCTTGGCCCAGAACTACGAGCAGTACTTC. Amino acids: CASSLAQNYEQYF.

The J gene is TRBJ2-3, the V gene TRBV5-1; possible D gene TRBD2, 5 bases. The V gene lost 4 bases and the J gene lost 2 bases, with 14 bases spanning the gap. Looked up from germline, CDR1 is SGHRS and CDR2 is YFSETQ. CDR3 length equals 15 residues. The CDR3 region has the DNA TGCGCCAGCAGCGTGGACGGGATCCCCACAGATACGCAGTATTTT. Its protein product is CASSVDGIPTDTQYF.

With regard to this clone: The identical CDR3 is also encoded by other nucleotide sequences in the sample. The chain uses TRBV7-9 and TRBJ1-5; D might be TRBD1 (5 bases). The CDR3 loop spans 15 amino acids. Germline CDR1 reads SEHNR; CDR2 reads FQNEAQ (reference sequence). The V gene lost 5 bases and the J gene lost 2 bases, with 13 bases spanning the gap. The CDR3 region is CASSPTGGGNQPQHF. The DNA of the CDR3 is TGTGCCAGCAGCCCCACGGGAGGGGGCAATCAGCCCCAGCATTTT. Full variable domain (outside the CDR3, taken from reference TRBV7-9 and TRBJ1-5): DTGVSQNPRHKITKRGQNVTFRCDPISEHNRLYWYRQTLGQGPEFLTYFQNEAQLEKSRLLSDRFSAERPKGSFSTLEIQRTEQGDSAMYLCASSPTGGGNQPQHFGDGTRLSIL.

The chain joins TRBV5-4 to TRBJ1-1; tentative D call: TRBD1 (5 bases). V lost 0 bases to trimming and J lost 1 base, with 13 bases between them. The CDR3 sequence is 16 residues long. Germline values: CDR1 SGHNT, CDR2 YYREEE (reference sequence). The CDR3 sequence: CASSLDRRQGNTEAFF. CDR3 bases: TGTGCCAGCAGCTTGGATCGGCGTCAGGGGAACACTGAAGCTTTCTTT.

The V call is TRBV21-1, the J call TRBJ1-2; the table calls TRBD1, which could not be checked here. TRBV21-1 is labeled a pseudogene. This CDR3 contains 18 residues. The CDR3 DNA reads TGTGCCAGCAGCAAATTCAGGGGACAGGACCCACCATGCTATGGCTACACCTTC. Protein sequence: CASSKFRGQDPPCYGYTF.

The chain joins TRBV2 to TRBJ2-1; 8 positions match TRBD1. Germline V CDR1 and CDR2: SNHLY, FYNNEI. CDR3 length: 15 amino acids. The V segment lost 7 bases and the J segment 7 bases; nucleotides outside the gene matches: 12. The CDR3 is CASTEQGGHQNEQFF. The CDR3 nucleotides read TGTGCCAGCACCGAACAGGGGGGCCATCAGAATGAGCAGTTCTTC. Using reference TRBV2 and TRBJ2-1 for the parts outside the CDR3, the full variable domain is EPEVTQTPSHQVTQMGQEVILRCVPISNHLYFYWYRQILGQKVEFLVSFYNNEISEKSEIFDDQFSVERPDGSNFTLKIRSTKLEDSAMYFCASTEQGGHQNEQFFGPGTRLTVL.

This clone was seen a handful of times. The junction shows a germline mismatch at one end, possibly a read error. The CDR3 bases are TGTGCCAGCAGCCAAGATCTTGTTACTAGCGGGGGGGTCAGTGACTTC. The encoded protein is CASSQDLVTSGGVSDF. This chain joins TRBV4-2 and TRBJ2-5; TRBD2 agrees at 13 bases. Germline CDR1 LGHNA, CDR2 YNFKEQ. CDR3 size: 16 residues.

The V gene is TRBV5-1, the J gene TRBJ1-2; no firm D call. V lost 0 bases and J lost 6, with 9 bases in between. The CDR3 has 13 amino acids. Germline-derived CDR1 and CDR2 are SGHRS and YFSETQ. The CDR3 protein is CASSLVPSNGYTF. The CDR3 DNA reads as TGCGCCAGCAGCTTGGTTCCATCCAATGGCTACACCTTC.

The chain uses TRBV4-1 and TRBJ1-2; tentative D call: TRBD1 (6 bases). CDR1 is MGHRA, CDR2 YSYEKL, per germline. The CDR3 spans 15 residues. Trimming left V 1 base short and J 4 bases short, with 13 bases between. CDR3: CASSQVPQGPYGYTF. The CDR3 region has the DNA TGCGCCAGCAGCCAAGTCCCTCAGGGGCCCTATGGCTACACCTTC.

The chain has TRBV29-1 and TRBJ1-2; 8 bases line up with TRBD1. Germline-derived CDR1 and CDR2 are SQVTM and ANQGSEA. After removal of 3 bases from V and 3 bases from J, the junction contained 9 bases not matched to a gene. The CDR3 has 15 residues. DNA for the CDR3: TGCAGCGTTGATCAGGGACAGGAGCTTTACTATGGCTACACCTTC. Residues: CSVDQGQELYYGYTF.

The chain employs TRBV18 and TRBJ2-5; 7 bases align to TRBD1. V trimming: 1 base; J trimming: 4 bases; junction bases outside the gene matches: 6. The CDR3 consists of 15 residues. CDR1 is KGHSH, CDR2 LQKENI, per germline. In DNA form, the CDR3 reads TGTGCCAGCTCACCACTGGGACAGTCCGTAGAGACCCAGTACTTC. Amino acids: CASSPLGQSVETQYF.

The rearrangement joins TRBV24-1 to TRBJ1-2, with TRBD1 matching 10 bases. After removal of 0 bases from V and 4 bases from J, the junction contained 4 bases not matched to a gene. CDR3 length: 16 residues. Germline V gene data show CDR1 as KGHDR and CDR2 as SFDVKD. CDR3: CATSDLKTGGVYGYTF. In DNA, the CDR3 is TGTGCCACCAGTGATTTGAAGACAGGGGGCGTCTATGGCTACACCTTC.

The genes are TRBV6-5 and TRBJ1-4, with 7 bases identical to TRBD1. The V and J ends lost 1 base and 7 bases, in that order; junction bases with no gene match: 9. CDR1 is MNHEY and CDR2 is SVGAGI in the germline V gene. The CDR3 runs to 16 residues. CDR3: CASSYFRTGGTEKLFF. The CDR3 DNA sequence: TGTGCCAGCAGTTACTTTCGGACAGGAGGGACTGAAAAACTGTTTTTT.

The chain combines TRBV2 with TRBJ2-7; 9 bases are shared with TRBD1. The CDR3 length is 14 residues. The V gene end was trimmed by 8 bases and the J gene end by 3 bases; junction bases not matched to a gene: 8. CDR1 is SNHLY and CDR2 is FYNNEI in the germline V gene. Here the CDR3 reads CASVDGTGFYEQYF. CDR3 nucleotide sequence: TGTGCCAGCGTGGATGGGACAGGGTTCTACGAGCAGTACTTC.

This clone is judged medium-sized. The rearrangement links TRBV30 to TRBJ2-7, with TRBD2 matching 8 bases. Germline assignment: CDR1 GTSNPN and CDR2 SVGIG (reference sequence). CDR3 length: 15 residues. V dropped 2 bases and J dropped 5; count of bases not matched to a gene: 11. The CDR3, as DNA: TGTGCCTGGAGTAGGGAAGCGGGGGATGTGAACGAGCAGTACTTC. Amino acid sequence: CAWSREAGDVNEQYF.